These T cell receptor beta chains were read from a single sample in a study of shared clonotypes between healthy human individuals. The data were produced by immunoSEQ multiplex PCR, yet TCRdb's version contains in-frame clones alone and is incomplete. The table has roughly 600,000 clones, 98% seen once; the top ten hold approximately 0.3%. The material sequenced was naive CD8+ T cells sorted from blood. These receptors were collected from a man aged 25-45 years in good health. Both conserved end residues are part of each CDR3. The D gene is left open where the match is weak. Clone size is shown for a subset of rows, as once, few, many or a class of expanded clone.

length,size,J,V,D,DNA,CDR3
15,.,TRBJ2-3,TRBV7-9,TRBD2,TGTGCCAGCAACGGAGGGACTAGCGAGGCAGATACGCAGTATTTT,CASNGGTSEADTQYF
15,.,TRBJ1-5,TRBV15,.,TGTGCCACCAGCGTAGGGGCAGGGGACAATCAGCCCCAGCATTTT,CATSVGAGDNQPQHF
14,.,TRBJ2-3,TRBV7-2,.,TGTGCCAGCTCTATGAAAAGGGGGTCAGATACGCAGTATTTT,CASSMKRGSDTQYF
13,few,TRBJ2-6,TRBV27,.,TGTGCCAGCAGTCCCTCTGGGGCCAACGTCCTGACTTTC,CASSPSGANVLTF
14,.,TRBJ2-1,TRBV5-6,.,TGTGCCAGCAGCTTGTCCAGCCTCTACAATGAGCAGTTCTTC,CASSLSSLYNEQFF
14,.,TRBJ2-1,TRBV9,TRBD2,TGTGCCAGCAGCATTCGGACTAGCCCCAGTGAGCAGTTCTTC,CASSIRTSPSEQFF
12,.,TRBJ2-1,TRBV5-4,.,TGTGCCAGCAGCTTGGAGGCTGTCGAGCAGTTCTTC,CASSLEAVEQFF
14,.,TRBJ1-5,TRBV30,.,TGTGCCTGGAGTCCGGGGTTTAGCAATCAGCCCCAGCATTTT,CAWSPGFSNQPQHF
15,.,TRBJ2-3,TRBV13,TRBD1,TGTGCCAGCAGCTCGGCTGGACAGGGCACAGATACGCAGTATTTT,CASSSAGQGTDTQYF
14,.,TRBJ2-1,TRBV29-1,.,TGCAGCGTTGAAACGGGAAGCTCCTACAATGAGCAGTTCTTC,CSVETGSSYNEQFF
16,.,TRBJ2-1,TRBV9,.,TGTGCCAGCAGCGTAGAGGGAGTAGCGGAAAACAATGAGCAGTTCTTC,CASSVEGVAENNEQFF
15,once,TRBJ2-5,TRBV6-5,.,TGTGCCAGCAGTTCTGAAGACGGTCTCCAAGAGACCCAGTACTTC,CASSSEDGLQETQYF
15,.,TRBJ2-1,TRBV29-1,TRBD2,TGCAGCGTTGAAGCGCGGGAGAGCTCCTACAATGAGCAGTTCTTC,CSVEARESSYNEQFF
16,.,TRBJ1-4,TRBV9,TRBD1,TGTGCCAGCAGCCCTGGACAGGGCGCAACTAATGAAAAACTGTTTTTT,CASSPGQGATNEKLFF
10,.,TRBJ2-5,TRBV2,.,TGTGCCAGCAGAGGGGAGACCCAGTACTTC,CASRGETQYF
15,once,TRBJ2-2,TRBV25-1,.,TGTGCCAGCAGTGAATTCCCCGTGGGGACCGGGGAGCTGTTTTTT,CASSEFPVGTGELFF
15,.,TRBJ2-1,TRBV10-2,TRBD2,TGCGCCAGCAGTGAAAGGCTAGCGGGGGGCAATGAGCAGTTCTTC,CASSERLAGGNEQFF
14,once,TRBJ2-5,TRBV5-1,.,TGCGCCAGCAGCTTGGACCGCCGGGGAGAGACCCAGTACTTC,CASSLDRRGETQYF
15,.,TRBJ2-7,TRBV11-2,.,TGTGCCAGCAGCTCCAGCAGCCTCGGCTCCTACGAGCAGTACTTC,CASSSSSLGSYEQYF
15,.,TRBJ2-7,TRBV7-9,TRBD1,TGTGCCAGCAGCTTAGGGACAGGGATTTCCTACGAGCAGTACTTC,CASSLGTGISYEQYF
13,.,TRBJ1-5,TRBV7-2,.,TGTGCCAGCAGCTTGTCTTTTAATCAGCCCCAGCATTTT,CASSLSFNQPQHF
17,once,TRBJ1-3,TRBV7-9,TRBD1,TGTGCCAGCAGCTCTCCATCAAGGGGGCTATTGGGAAACACCATATATTTT,CASSSPSRGLLGNTIYF
13,.,TRBJ2-1,TRBV7-8,.,TGTGCCAGCAGCTTAGATACCTACAATGAGCAGTTCTTC,CASSLDTYNEQFF
13,.,TRBJ2-7,TRBV6-5,.,.,CASSSSGSYEQYF
13,.,TRBJ1-2,TRBV10-2,.,TGCGCCACCGAAGGACGGGAGGGCTTTGGCTACACCTTC,CATEGREGFGYTF
13,.,TRBJ2-7,TRBV29-1,TRBD2,TGCAGCGTTGAATCGAGCGGGAGAAACGAGCAGTACTTC,CSVESSGRNEQYF
16,.,TRBJ2-2,TRBV7-8,TRBD1,TGTGCCAGCAGCTCCTCCGGGACAGCATTGGGCGGGGAGCTGTTTTTT,CASSSSGTALGGELFF
15,.,TRBJ2-7,TRBV9,TRBD2,TGTGCCAGCAGCGTCGATAGCGGGCCAAACCACGAGCAGTACTTC,CASSVDSGPNHEQYF